This is a list of T cell receptor beta chains from one sample in a study of T-cell memory formation after mild COVID-19. TCRdb reprocessed the 5' RACE reads with MiXCR, giving one entry per CDR3 protein. This sample yields about 110,000 distinct CDR3 sequences, of which about 18% are seen a single time; 28% belongs to the top ten. What was sequenced was PBMCs or a T cell subset sorted from them (not recorded which). These receptors were taken from an adult woman who had mild COVID-19 (a few samples of this study predate the infection). Cell type and time point are not known. Each CDR3 is given with its conserved first and last residue.

TRBV24-1,CATSDLWDGTDTQYF
TRBV29-1,CSVEEEQGGYEQYF
TRBV27,CASSRTGSYEQYF
TRBV7-9,CASSPDTVQETQYF
TRBV29-1,CSVAGTANTGELFF
TRBV24-1,CATSDLVSGLYEQYF
TRBV25-1,CASRDTSYNEQFF
TRBV20-1,CSARGRGLGYEQYF
TRBV10-3,CAAAGQGQETQYF
TRBV7-6,CASSLSGTTLVEQFF
TRBV4-1,CASSQKDFQETQYF
TRBV4-1,CASSPDRESEAFF
TRBV11-2,CASSFHFYNEQFF
TRBV3-1,CASSLGLAGGEGTDTQYF
TRBV5-6,CASSLVGTDNSPLHF
TRBV29-1,CSVEDLRAGNTEAFF
TRBV3-1,CASSQELRSEAFF
TRBV19,CASSWSGAVYNEQFF
TRBV11-3,CASSPRGLSTGELFF
TRBV9,CASSVGREGSYEQYF
TRBV4-1,CASSLPASGGRDEQYF
TRBV7-9,CASSRRDIDTDTQYF
TRBV3-1,CASTPSATQETQYF
TRBV6-2/TRBV6-3,CASRQLAASYNEQFF
TRBV27,CASSLSNWAGNTIYF
TRBV5-1,CASSVGLGDYEQYF
TRBV7-6,CASSSPGTGLYEQYF
TRBV5-1,CASSFSNYFGTDTQYF
TRBV27,CASSSLGGAYEQYF
TRBV6-6,CASSYSDRAGKFF
TRBV10-2,CASSESNRYQPQHF
TRBV5-1,CASRTGQGATDTQYF
TRBV11-1,CASRVTGPRETQYF
TRBV5-6,CASSTGLNTEAFF
TRBV7-9,CASSSSQAYNEQFF